A selection of T cell receptor beta chains follows, all from one sample in a study of vaccination effects on CD4 cells after COVID-19. Their cognate antigens are unknown. Assay used: immunoSEQ multiplex PCR; TCRdb lists only in-frame clones, some missing. The sample holds 20,000 to 25,000 clones, about 81% seen once. Sequencing used CD4+ T cells from PBMCs cultured with a peptide pool, obtained before COVID-19 vaccination. The receptors derive from a human donor who had a prior SARS-CoV-2 infection. Both conserved end residues are part of each CDR3. Each record gives: D gene, clone size, V gene, CDR3 length, J gene, CDR3 DNA, CDR3 protein. The D gene is left open where the match is weak. Some rows have no size entry. The others give once, few or many, or a class for an expanded clone.

d_call: NA
clone_size: NA
v_call: TRBV9
cdr3_length: 15
j_call: TRBJ2-3
cdr3_nt: TGTGCCAGCAGCTTAAGGGACACCATGGCGGATACGCAGTATTTT
cdr3_aa: CASSLRDTMADTQYF

d_call: TRBD1
clone_size: NA
v_call: TRBV2
cdr3_length: 14
j_call: TRBJ2-1
cdr3_nt: TGTGCCAGCAGTGACCAGGGACAGGGTTATGAGCAGTTCTTC
cdr3_aa: CASSDQGQGYEQFF

d_call: NA
clone_size: once
v_call: TRBV12-3/TRBV12-4
cdr3_length: 13
j_call: TRBJ1-5
cdr3_nt: TGTGCCAGCAGTTTTTCCAGCGGACAGCCCCAGCATTTT
cdr3_aa: CASSFSSGQPQHF

d_call: TRBD2
clone_size: NA
v_call: TRBV27
cdr3_length: 16
j_call: TRBJ2-1
cdr3_nt: TGTGCCAGCAGTTCCGTGCTAGCGGGCCGTCGGTATGAGCAGTTCTTC
cdr3_aa: CASSSVLAGRRYEQFF

d_call: TRBD1
clone_size: few
v_call: TRBV9
cdr3_length: 15
j_call: TRBJ2-3
cdr3_nt: TGTGCCAGCAGCGTAACCCAGGGGGACACAGATACGCAGTATTTT
cdr3_aa: CASSVTQGDTDTQYF

d_call: NA
clone_size: NA
v_call: TRBV12-3/TRBV12-4
cdr3_length: 13
j_call: TRBJ2-3
cdr3_nt: TGTGCCAGCAGTTTAGGGTACACAGATACGCAGTATTTT
cdr3_aa: CASSLGYTDTQYF

d_call: TRBD2
clone_size: NA
v_call: TRBV5-4
cdr3_length: 18
j_call: TRBJ2-1
cdr3_nt: TGTGCCAGCAGCCCGGGACTAGCGGGAGGAAGTTACTACAATGAGCAGTTCTTC
cdr3_aa: CASSPGLAGGSYYNEQFF

d_call: NA
clone_size: NA
v_call: TRBV10-3
cdr3_length: 15
j_call: TRBJ2-1
cdr3_nt: TGTGCCATCCGAGATGGTTCTAGTAACTACAATGAGCAGTTCTTC
cdr3_aa: CAIRDGSSNYNEQFF

d_call: NA
clone_size: NA
v_call: TRBV14
cdr3_length: 13
j_call: TRBJ1-1
cdr3_nt: TGTGCCAGCAGCCAAGACCGCTCTAATGAAGCTTTCTTT
cdr3_aa: CASSQDRSNEAFF

d_call: NA
clone_size: NA
v_call: TRBV24-1
cdr3_length: 14
j_call: TRBJ2-7
cdr3_nt: TGTGCCACCAGTGATCCCCGCGTGGAAGATAAGCAGTACTTC
cdr3_aa: CATSDPRVEDKQYF

d_call: TRBD1
clone_size: few
v_call: TRBV7-2
cdr3_length: 14
j_call: TRBJ1-1
cdr3_nt: TGTGCCAGCAGCGGGGACAGGGCTTACACTGAAGCTTTCTTT
cdr3_aa: CASSGDRAYTEAFF

d_call: TRBD2
clone_size: NA
v_call: TRBV18
cdr3_length: 15
j_call: TRBJ2-1
cdr3_nt: TGTGCCAGCTCACAAGCCCCGGGACTAGCGTATGAGCAGTTCTTC
cdr3_aa: CASSQAPGLAYEQFF

d_call: NA
clone_size: NA
v_call: TRBV30
cdr3_length: 16
j_call: TRBJ2-5
cdr3_nt: TGTGCCTGGAGTCCCTCTAGGACCAGTGTAGAAGAGACCCAGTACTTC
cdr3_aa: CAWSPSRTSVEETQYF

d_call: NA
clone_size: NA
v_call: TRBV7-9
cdr3_length: 13
j_call: TRBJ1-1
cdr3_nt: TGTGCCAGCAGCTTAACCGGGTTTAGTGAAGCTTTCTTT
cdr3_aa: CASSLTGFSEAFF

d_call: NA
clone_size: NA
v_call: TRBV2
cdr3_length: 13
j_call: TRBJ1-5
cdr3_nt: TGTGCCAGCAGTGGGGGAGGCAATCAGCCCCAGCATTTT
cdr3_aa: CASSGGGNQPQHF

d_call: NA
clone_size: once
v_call: TRBV2
cdr3_length: 17
j_call: TRBJ1-1
cdr3_nt: TGTGCCAGCGGATCGAATACAGGGATGTGGAAGAGCACTGAAGCTTTCTTT
cdr3_aa: CASGSNTGMWKSTEAFF

d_call: TRBD1
clone_size: few
v_call: TRBV4-1
cdr3_length: 16
j_call: TRBJ2-7
cdr3_nt: TGCGCCAGCAGCCAAGATAAGAGGACAGGGCGTTACGAGCAGTACTTC
cdr3_aa: CASSQDKRTGRYEQYF

d_call: NA
clone_size: NA
v_call: TRBV7-3
cdr3_length: 13
j_call: TRBJ2-3
cdr3_nt: TGTGCCAGCAGCGATCAGGGGACAGATACGCAGTATTTT
cdr3_aa: CASSDQGTDTQYF

d_call: NA
clone_size: NA
v_call: TRBV3-1/TRBV3-2
cdr3_length: 18
j_call: TRBJ2-7
cdr3_nt: TGTGCCAGCAGCCCGACAGGGTCGGTTTGGAGGGACTCCTACGAGCAGTACTTC
cdr3_aa: CASSPTGSVWRDSYEQYF

d_call: TRBD2
clone_size: NA
v_call: TRBV3-1/TRBV3-2
cdr3_length: 14
j_call: TRBJ2-3
cdr3_nt: TGTGCCAGCAGCCCTAGCGGGGGGGCCGATACGCAGTATTTT
cdr3_aa: CASSPSGGADTQYF

d_call: TRBD1
clone_size: NA
v_call: TRBV11-3
cdr3_length: 15
j_call: TRBJ2-7
cdr3_nt: TGTGCCAGCAGCTTACCCGGGACAGGTCCCTACGAGCAGTACTTC
cdr3_aa: CASSLPGTGPYEQYF

d_call: NA
clone_size: NA
v_call: TRBV7-9
cdr3_length: 13
j_call: TRBJ1-1
cdr3_nt: TGTGCCAGCAGCTTCAGGGAGAACACTGAAGCTTTCTTT
cdr3_aa: CASSFRENTEAFF

d_call: TRBD2
clone_size: NA
v_call: TRBV5-6
cdr3_length: 16
j_call: TRBJ2-1
cdr3_nt: TGTGCCAGCAGCTTGGAAGTAGCGGGGGATTACAATGAGCAGTTCTTC
cdr3_aa: CASSLEVAGDYNEQFF

d_call: NA
clone_size: few
v_call: TRBV5-4
cdr3_length: 13
j_call: TRBJ2-1
cdr3_nt: TGTGCCAGCAGCTCTATAGCCGTCAATGAGCAGTTCTTC
cdr3_aa: CASSSIAVNEQFF

d_call: NA
clone_size: NA
v_call: TRBV5-1
cdr3_length: 15
j_call: TRBJ2-7
cdr3_nt: TGCGCCAGCAGCTTGGAGGGACATCCCCTCTACGAGCAGTACTTC
cdr3_aa: CASSLEGHPLYEQYF

d_call: NA
clone_size: NA
v_call: TRBV7-9
cdr3_length: 14
j_call: TRBJ1-5
cdr3_nt: TGTGCCAGCAGCTTAACAGGGACGGGACAGCCCCAGCATTTT
cdr3_aa: CASSLTGTGQPQHF

d_call: TRBD2
clone_size: NA
v_call: TRBV10-3
cdr3_length: 17
j_call: TRBJ2-1
cdr3_nt: TGTGCCATCAGTGATAGTGGAGGCGGGAGTACCTACAATGAGCAGTTCTTC
cdr3_aa: CAISDSGGGSTYNEQFF

d_call: NA
clone_size: NA
v_call: TRBV5-4
cdr3_length: 14
j_call: TRBJ2-3
cdr3_nt: TGTGCCAGCAGCTTGGGTCCCCTCATAGATACGCAGTATTTT
cdr3_aa: CASSLGPLIDTQYF

d_call: NA
clone_size: few
v_call: TRBV5-4
cdr3_length: 14
j_call: TRBJ1-2
cdr3_nt: TGTGCCAGCAGCTCGGGGGGCAGAGACTATGGCTACACCTTC
cdr3_aa: CASSSGGRDYGYTF

d_call: NA
clone_size: few
v_call: TRBV4-1
cdr3_length: 15
j_call: TRBJ1-2
cdr3_nt: TGCGCCAGCAGCCAAGATCCGAATCGGGTGCTTAGCTACACCTTC
cdr3_aa: CASSQDPNRVLSYTF